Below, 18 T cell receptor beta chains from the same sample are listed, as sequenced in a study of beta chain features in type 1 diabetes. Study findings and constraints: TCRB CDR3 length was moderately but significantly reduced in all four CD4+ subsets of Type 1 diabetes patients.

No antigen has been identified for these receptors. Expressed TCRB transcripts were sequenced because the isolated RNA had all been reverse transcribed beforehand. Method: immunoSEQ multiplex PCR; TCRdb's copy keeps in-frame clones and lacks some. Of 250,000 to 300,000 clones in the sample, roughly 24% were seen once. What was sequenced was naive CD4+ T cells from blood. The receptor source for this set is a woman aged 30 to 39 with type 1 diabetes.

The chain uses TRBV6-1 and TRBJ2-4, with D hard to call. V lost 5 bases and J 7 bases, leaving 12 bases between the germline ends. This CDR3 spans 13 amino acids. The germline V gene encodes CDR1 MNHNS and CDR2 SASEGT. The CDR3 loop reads CASSRDPGNIQYF. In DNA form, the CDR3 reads TGTGCCAGCAGTAGAGACCCCGGGAACATTCAGTACTTC.

CDR3 residues: CASSLLSGYTGELFF. Here the CDR3 DNA reads TGTGCCAGCAGTTTATTGTCAGGATACACCGGGGAGCTGTTTTTT. The chain recombines TRBV28 with TRBJ2-2; D gene unclear. Looked up from germline, CDR1 is MDHEN and CDR2 is SYDVKM. V shed 1 base and J shed 3 bases, with 9 bases lying between them. The CDR3 runs to 15 residues. The variable domain in full, completed from reference TRBV28 and TRBJ2-2, reads DVKVTQSSRYLVKRTGEKVFLECVQDMDHENMFWYRQDPGLGLRLIYFSYDVKMKEKGDIPEGYSVSREKKERFSLILESASTNQTSMYLCASSLLSGYTGELFFGEGSRLTVL.

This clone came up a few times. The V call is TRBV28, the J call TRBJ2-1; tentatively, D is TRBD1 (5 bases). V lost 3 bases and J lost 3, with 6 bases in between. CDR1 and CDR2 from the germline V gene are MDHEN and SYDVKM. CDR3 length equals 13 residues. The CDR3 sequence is CASSFQGYNEQFF. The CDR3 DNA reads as TGTGCCAGCAGTTTCCAGGGCTACAATGAGCAGTTCTTC.

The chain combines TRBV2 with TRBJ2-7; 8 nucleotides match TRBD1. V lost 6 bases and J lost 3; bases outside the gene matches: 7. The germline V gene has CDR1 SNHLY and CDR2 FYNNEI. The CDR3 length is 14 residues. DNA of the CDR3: TGTGCCAGCAGCCCCCGGACAGGGCACTACGAGCAGTACTTC. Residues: CASSPRTGHYEQYF.

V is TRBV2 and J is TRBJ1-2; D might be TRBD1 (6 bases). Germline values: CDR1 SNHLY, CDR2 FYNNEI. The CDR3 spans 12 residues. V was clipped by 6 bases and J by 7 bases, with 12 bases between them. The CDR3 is CASRDYRVGYTF. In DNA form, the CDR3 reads TGTGCCAGCAGGGATTACAGGGTTGGCTACACCTTC.

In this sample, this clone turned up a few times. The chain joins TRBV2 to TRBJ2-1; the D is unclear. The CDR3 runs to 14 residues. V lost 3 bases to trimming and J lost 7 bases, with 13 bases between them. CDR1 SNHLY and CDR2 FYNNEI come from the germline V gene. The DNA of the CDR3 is TGTGCCAGCAGTGAGGGCAGCCTGGATAATGAGCAGTTCTTC. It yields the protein CASSEGSLDNEQFF.

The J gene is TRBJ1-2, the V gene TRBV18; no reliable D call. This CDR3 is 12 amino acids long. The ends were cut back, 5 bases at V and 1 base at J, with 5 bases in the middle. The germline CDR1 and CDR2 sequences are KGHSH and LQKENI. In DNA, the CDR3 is TGTGCCAGCTCAGAGCGTAACTATGGCTACACCTTC. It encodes CASSERNYGYTF.

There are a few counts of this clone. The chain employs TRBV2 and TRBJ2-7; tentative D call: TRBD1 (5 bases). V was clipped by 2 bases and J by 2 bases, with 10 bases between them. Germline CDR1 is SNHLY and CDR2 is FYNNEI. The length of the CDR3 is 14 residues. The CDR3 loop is CASSERSGPYEQYF. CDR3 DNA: TGTGCCAGCAGTGAAAGGTCAGGGCCCTACGAGCAGTACTTC.

CDR3 DNA: TGTGCCAGTAGTATCACGGGAGGGCGGCCAGATACGCAGTATTTT. Translation gives CASSITGGRPDTQYF. The chain has TRBV19 and TRBJ2-3; TRBD2 matches 8 bases. Trimming at V came to 3 bases and at J to 4 bases, leaving 6 bases not matched to a gene. Germline-derived CDR1 and CDR2 are LNHDA and SQIVND (reference sequence). The CDR3 covers 15 residues.

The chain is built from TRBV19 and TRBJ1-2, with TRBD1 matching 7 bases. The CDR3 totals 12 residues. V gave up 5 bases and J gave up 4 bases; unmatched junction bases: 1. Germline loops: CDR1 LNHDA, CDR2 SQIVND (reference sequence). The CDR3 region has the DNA TGTGCCAGTAGTGACAGGGTCTATGGCTACACCTTC. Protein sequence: CASSDRVYGYTF.

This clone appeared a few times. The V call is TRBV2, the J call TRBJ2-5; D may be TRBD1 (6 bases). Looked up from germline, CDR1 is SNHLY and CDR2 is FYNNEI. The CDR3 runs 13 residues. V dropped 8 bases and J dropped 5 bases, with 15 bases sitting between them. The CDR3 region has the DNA TGTGCCAGCTGCCGGGACAAGGAGGAGACCCAGTACTTC. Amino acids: CASCRDKEETQYF.

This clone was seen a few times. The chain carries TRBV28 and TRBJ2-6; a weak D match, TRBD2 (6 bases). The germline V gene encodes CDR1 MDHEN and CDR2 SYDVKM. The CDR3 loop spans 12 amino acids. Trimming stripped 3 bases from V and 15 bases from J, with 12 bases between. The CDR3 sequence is CASSLRGVTLTF. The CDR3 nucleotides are TGTGCCAGCAGTTTGCGGGGCGTGACCCTGACTTTC.

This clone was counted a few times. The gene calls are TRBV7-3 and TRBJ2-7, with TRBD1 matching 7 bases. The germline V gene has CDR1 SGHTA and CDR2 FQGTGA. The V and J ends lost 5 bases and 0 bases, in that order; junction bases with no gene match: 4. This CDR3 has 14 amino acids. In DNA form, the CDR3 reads TGTGCCAGCAGCCTCCGGGACAGCTCCTACGAGCAGTACTTC. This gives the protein CASSLRDSSYEQYF.

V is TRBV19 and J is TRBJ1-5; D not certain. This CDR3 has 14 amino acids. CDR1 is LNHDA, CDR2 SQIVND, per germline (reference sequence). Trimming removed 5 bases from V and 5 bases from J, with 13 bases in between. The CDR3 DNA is TGTGCCAGTAGTCCCCGGGTGTTCCATCAGCCCCAGCATTTT. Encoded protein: CASSPRVFHQPQHF.

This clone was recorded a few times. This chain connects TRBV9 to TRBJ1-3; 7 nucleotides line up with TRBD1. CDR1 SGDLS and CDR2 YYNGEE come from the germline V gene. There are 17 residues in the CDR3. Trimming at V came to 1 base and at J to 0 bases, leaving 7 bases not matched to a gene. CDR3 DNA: TGTGCCAGCAGCGTAAGAAGAGGGGACAGCTCTGGAAACACCATATATTTT. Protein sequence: CASSVRRGDSSGNTIYF. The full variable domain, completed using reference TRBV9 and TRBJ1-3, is DSGVTQTPKHLITATGQRVTLRCSPRSGDLSVYWYQQSLDQGLQFLIQYYNGEERAKGNILERFSAQQFPDLHSELNLSSLELGDSALYFCASSVRRGDSSGNTIYFGEGSWLTVV.

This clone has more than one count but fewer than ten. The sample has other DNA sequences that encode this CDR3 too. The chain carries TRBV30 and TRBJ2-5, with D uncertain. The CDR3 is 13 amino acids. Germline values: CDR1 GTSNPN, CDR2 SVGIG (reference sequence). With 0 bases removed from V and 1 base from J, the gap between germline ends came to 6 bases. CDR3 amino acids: CAWSVRLQETQYF. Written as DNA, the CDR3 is TGTGCCTGGAGTGTCAGACTCCAAGAGACCCAGTACTTC.

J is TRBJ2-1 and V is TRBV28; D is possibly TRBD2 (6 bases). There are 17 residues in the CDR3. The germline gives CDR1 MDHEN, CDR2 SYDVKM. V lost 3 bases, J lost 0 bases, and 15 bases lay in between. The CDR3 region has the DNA TGTGCCAGCAGTTTCCGCTATAGCGGACGCTCCTACAATGAGCAGTTCTTC. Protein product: CASSFRYSGRSYNEQFF.

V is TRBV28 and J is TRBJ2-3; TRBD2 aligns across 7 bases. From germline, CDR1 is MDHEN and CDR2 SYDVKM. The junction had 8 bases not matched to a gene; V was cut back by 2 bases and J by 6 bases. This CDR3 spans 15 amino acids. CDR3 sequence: CASSLIGRGEDTQYF. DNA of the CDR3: TGTGCCAGCAGTTTAATCGGCCGGGGGGAGGATACGCAGTATTTT.